Listed here is a single T cell receptor beta chain. The target antigen is unknown. Libraries were prepared by immunoSEQ multiplex PCR; TCRdb keeps only in-frame clonotypes and omits some of them. The table lists about 74,000 clones, around 95% of them singletons. The sample originates from a study of cytomegalovirus exposure and HLA in healthy donors. Whole-study results and caveats: According to a later analysis, TCR clusters from the first cohort tended to co-occur in the 120 or so validation repertoires. There were a few CMV-associated chains whose specificity for CMV antigens was confirmed in vitro. Per published reports, the classifier diagnosed cytomegalovirus status with high specificity and sensitivity.

Trimming pared 5 bases from V and 7 bases from J, leaving 20 bases between. The germline CDR1 and CDR2 sequences are MGHDK and SYGVNS. The CDR3 consists of 15 residues. The chain joins TRBV25-1 to TRBJ1-2; TRBD1 might be the D (6 bases). Material: PBMCs. This receptor was identified in a woman in her late teens or twenties in good health and CMV-seropositive. Here the CDR3 DNA reads TGTGCCAGCAGTATCCCCATTGGGGGGGCGGCTGGCTACACCTTC. This translates into CASSIPIGGAAGYTF.